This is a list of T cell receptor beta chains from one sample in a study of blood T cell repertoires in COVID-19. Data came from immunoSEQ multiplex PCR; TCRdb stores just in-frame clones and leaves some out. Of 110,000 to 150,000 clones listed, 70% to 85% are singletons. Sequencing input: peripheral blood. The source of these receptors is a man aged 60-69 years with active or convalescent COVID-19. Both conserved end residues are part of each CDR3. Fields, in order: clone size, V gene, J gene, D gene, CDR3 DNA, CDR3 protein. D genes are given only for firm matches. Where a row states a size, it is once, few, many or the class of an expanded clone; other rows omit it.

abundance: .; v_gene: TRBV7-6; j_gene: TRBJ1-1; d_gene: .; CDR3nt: TGTGCCAGCACCTGGGAGGGAAGGGACACTGAAGCTTTCTTT; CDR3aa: CASTWEGRDTEAFF
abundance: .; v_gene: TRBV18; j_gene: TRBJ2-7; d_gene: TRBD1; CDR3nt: TGTGCCAGCTCACACACAGGGACAGGGGGACCCTACGAGCAGTACTTC; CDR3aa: CASSHTGTGGPYEQYF
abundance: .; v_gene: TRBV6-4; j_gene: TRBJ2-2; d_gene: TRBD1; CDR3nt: TGTGCCAGCAGTGACACAGGGGGCTACACCGGGGAGCTGTTTTTT; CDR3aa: CASSDTGGYTGELFF
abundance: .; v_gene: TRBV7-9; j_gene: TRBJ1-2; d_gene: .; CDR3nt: TGTGCCAGCAGCCTACCGTCTGATTATGGCTACACCTTC; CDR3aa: CASSLPSDYGYTF
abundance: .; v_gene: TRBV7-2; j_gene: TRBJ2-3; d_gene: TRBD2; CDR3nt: TGTGCCAGCAGCTTATGGGGCGGGGGGGGCACAGATACGCAGTATTTT; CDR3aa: CASSLWGGGGTDTQYF
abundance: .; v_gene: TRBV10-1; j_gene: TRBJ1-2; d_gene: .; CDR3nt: TGCGCCAGCTCCCCGTCCACAGGGTCTCTCTATGGCTACACCTTC; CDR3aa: CASSPSTGSLYGYTF
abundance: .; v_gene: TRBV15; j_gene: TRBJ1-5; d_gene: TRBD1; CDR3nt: TGTGCCACCAGCAGGGGACAGGGCCTCAATCAGCCCCAGCATTTT; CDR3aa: CATSRGQGLNQPQHF
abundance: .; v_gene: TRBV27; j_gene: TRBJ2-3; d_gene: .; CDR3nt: TGTGCCAGCAGTCTTACTAGCTCCACAGATACGCAGTATTTT; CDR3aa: CASSLTSSTDTQYF
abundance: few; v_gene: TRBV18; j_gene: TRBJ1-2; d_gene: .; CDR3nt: TGTGCCAGCTCACTACGACAGGCAGCTAACTATGGCTACACCTTC; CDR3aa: CASSLRQAANYGYTF
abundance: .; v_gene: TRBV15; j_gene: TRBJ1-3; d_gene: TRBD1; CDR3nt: TGTGCCACCAGCAGCGGGACAGGCGGAATCTATGGAAACACCATATATTTT; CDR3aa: CATSSGTGGIYGNTIYF
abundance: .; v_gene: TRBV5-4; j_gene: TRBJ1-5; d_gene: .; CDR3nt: TGTGCCAGCAGCTTGTTTGGGGGCCGAAGGGATCAGCCCCAGCATTTT; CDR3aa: CASSLFGGRRDQPQHF
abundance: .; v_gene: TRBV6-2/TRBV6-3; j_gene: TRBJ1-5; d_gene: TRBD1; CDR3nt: TGTGCCAGCAGTTCCCGGACAGGGGGCTCCGGTCAGCCCCAGCATTTT; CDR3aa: CASSSRTGGSGQPQHF
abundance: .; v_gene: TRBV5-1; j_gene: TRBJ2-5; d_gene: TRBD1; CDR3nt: TGCGCCAGCAGCTTCCCCAGGGGGACCAACCAAGAGACCCAGTACTTC; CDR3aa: CASSFPRGTNQETQYF
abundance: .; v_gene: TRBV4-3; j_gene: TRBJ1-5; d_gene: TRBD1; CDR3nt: TGCGCCAGCAGCCAAGATCAAATCGGTGGTTGGGACAGTTATCAGCCCCAGCATTTT; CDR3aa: CASSQDQIGGWDSYQPQHF
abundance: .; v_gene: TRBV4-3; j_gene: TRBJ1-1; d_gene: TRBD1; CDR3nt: TGCGCCAGCAGCCAAGCGGGACAGGGAGGTGAAGCTTTCTTT; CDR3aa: CASSQAGQGGEAFF
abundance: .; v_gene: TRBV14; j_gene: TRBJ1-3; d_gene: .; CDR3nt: TGTGCCAGCAGCTCCCGGTACACCATATATTTT; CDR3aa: CASSSRYTIYF
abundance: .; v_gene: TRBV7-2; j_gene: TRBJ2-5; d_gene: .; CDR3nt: TGTGCCAGCAGCCTTCAACGGAGACCGGAAGAGACCCAGTACTTC; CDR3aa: CASSLQRRPEETQYF
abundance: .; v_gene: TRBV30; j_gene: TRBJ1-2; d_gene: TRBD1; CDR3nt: TGTGCCTGGAGGCCCCAGGGGGCAGGGGGCGGCTACACCTTC; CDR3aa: CAWRPQGAGGGYTF
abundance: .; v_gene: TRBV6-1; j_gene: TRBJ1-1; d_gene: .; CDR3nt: TGTGCCAGCAGTGAGGCTCGGAACACTGAAGCTTTCTTT; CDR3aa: CASSEARNTEAFF
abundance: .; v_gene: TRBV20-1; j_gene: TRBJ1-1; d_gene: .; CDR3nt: TGCAGTGCCCCCGGGAACACTGAAGCTTTCTTT; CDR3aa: CSAPGNTEAFF
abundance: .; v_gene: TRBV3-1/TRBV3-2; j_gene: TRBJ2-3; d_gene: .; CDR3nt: TGTGCCAGCAGCCAAGGGACTCCAACCCGGCGGCAGGCAGATACGCAGTATTTT; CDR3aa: CASSQGTPTRRQADTQYF
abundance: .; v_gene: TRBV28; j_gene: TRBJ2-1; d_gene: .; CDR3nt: TGTGCCAGCAGTTTTCCGGGTAGCTACAATGAGCAGTTCTTC; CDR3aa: CASSFPGSYNEQFF
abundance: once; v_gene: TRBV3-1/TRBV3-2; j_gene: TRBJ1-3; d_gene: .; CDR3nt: TGTGCCAGCAGCCAAGTATACAGTTCTGGCTACACCATATATTTT; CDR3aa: CASSQVYSSGYTIYF
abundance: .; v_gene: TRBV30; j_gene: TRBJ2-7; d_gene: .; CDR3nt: TGTGCCTGGAGTCGGCAGGGTCCCTCCTACGAGCAGTACTTC; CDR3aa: CAWSRQGPSYEQYF
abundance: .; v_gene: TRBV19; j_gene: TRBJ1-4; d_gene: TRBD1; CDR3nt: TGTGCCAGTAGTACTCGGGACAGGACGAAACTGTTTTTT; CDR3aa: CASSTRDRTKLFF
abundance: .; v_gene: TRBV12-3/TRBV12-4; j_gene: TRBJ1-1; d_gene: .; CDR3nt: TGTGCCAGCAGCAGGGGAACTGAAGCTTTCTTT; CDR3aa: CASSRGTEAFF
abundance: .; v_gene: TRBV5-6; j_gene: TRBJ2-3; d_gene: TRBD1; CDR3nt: TGTGCCAGCAGCCCGACAGGGGATACGCAGTATTTT; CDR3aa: CASSPTGDTQYF
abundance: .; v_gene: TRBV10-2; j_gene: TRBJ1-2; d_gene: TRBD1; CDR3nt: TGCGCCAGCACCATGACAGGGAAGATTGGCTACACCTTC; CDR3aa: CASTMTGKIGYTF
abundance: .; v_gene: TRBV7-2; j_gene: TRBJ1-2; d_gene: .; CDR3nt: TGTGCCAGCAGCCCGAGGCGTCTAACTAACTATGGCTACACCTTC; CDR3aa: CASSPRRLTNYGYTF
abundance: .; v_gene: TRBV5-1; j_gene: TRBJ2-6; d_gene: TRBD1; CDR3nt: TGCGCCAGCAGCTTGGACGGGACAGGGACTCCTGGGGCCAACGTCCTGACTTTC; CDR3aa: CASSLDGTGTPGANVLTF
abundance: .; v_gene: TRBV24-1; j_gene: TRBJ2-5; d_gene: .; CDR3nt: TGTGCCACCAGTGATCGGCAGCGAGCAGAGACCCAGTACTTC; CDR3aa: CATSDRQRAETQYF
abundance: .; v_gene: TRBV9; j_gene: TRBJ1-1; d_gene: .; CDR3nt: TGTGCCAGTACTGCGGGAGGGACCGACACTGAAGCTTTCTTT; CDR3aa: CASTAGGTDTEAFF
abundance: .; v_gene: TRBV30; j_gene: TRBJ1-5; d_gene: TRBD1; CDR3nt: TGTGCCTGGAGTGACAGGGGATTTAGCAATCAGCCCCAGCATTTT; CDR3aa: CAWSDRGFSNQPQHF
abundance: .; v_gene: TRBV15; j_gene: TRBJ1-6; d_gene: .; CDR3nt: TGTGCCACCAGCAGAGATATTGCCCCGGGGGTTAATTCACCCCTCCACTTT; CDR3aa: CATSRDIAPGVNSPLHF
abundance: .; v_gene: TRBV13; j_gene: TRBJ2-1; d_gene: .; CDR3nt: TGTGCCAGCAGCGCGACGACAGAGGAAGGTAGAGACGGTGAGCAGTTCTTC; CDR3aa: CASSATTEEGRDGEQFF
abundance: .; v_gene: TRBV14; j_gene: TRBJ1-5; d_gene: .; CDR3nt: TGTGCCAGCAGCCAAGGGAGTCAGCCCCAGCATTTT; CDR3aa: CASSQGSQPQHF
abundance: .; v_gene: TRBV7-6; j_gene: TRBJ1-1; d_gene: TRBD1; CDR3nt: TGTGCCAGCAGCTTGGGGACAGGGGTGGTGAACACTGAAGCTTTCTTT; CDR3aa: CASSLGTGVVNTEAFF
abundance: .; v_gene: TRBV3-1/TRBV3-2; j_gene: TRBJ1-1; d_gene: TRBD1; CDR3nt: TGTGCCAGCACCACAGGGGGGGCGATAAACACTGAAGCTTTCTTT; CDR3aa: CASTTGGAINTEAFF
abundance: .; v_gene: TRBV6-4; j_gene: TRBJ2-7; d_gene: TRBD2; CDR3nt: TGTGCCAGCATGGGACTAGCGGAATCCTACGAGCAGTACTTC; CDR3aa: CASMGLAESYEQYF
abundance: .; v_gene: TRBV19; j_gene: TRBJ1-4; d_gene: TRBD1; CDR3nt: TGTGCCAGTAACGACAGGGGAGTTTTTGAAAAACTGTTTTTT; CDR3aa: CASNDRGVFEKLFF
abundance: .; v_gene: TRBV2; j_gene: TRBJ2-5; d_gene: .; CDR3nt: TGTGCCAGCAGCGCCGGGTTGGAGACCCAGTACTTC; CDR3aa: CASSAGLETQYF
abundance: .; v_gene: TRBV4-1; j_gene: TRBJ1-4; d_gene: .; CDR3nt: TGCGCCAGCAGCCAAGTAGGAGGGGTCGGAGAAAAACTGTTTTTT; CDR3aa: CASSQVGGVGEKLFF
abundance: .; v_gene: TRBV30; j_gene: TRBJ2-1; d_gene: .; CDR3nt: TGTGCCTGGAGTGTCGGGGATGAGCAGTTCTTC; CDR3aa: CAWSVGDEQFF
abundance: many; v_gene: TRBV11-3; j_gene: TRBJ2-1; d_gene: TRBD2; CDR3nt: TGTGCCAGCAGCTGGGCGGGAGCGGGTGAGCAGTTCTTC; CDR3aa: CASSWAGAGEQFF
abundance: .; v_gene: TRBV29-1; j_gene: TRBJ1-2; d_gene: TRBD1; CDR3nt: TGCAGCGTTCAGGACAGGGCGAAGGATGGCTACACCTTC; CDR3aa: CSVQDRAKDGYTF
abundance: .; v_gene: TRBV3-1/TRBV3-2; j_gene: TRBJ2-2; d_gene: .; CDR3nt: TGTGCCAGTTCTATTGCTACCGGGGAGCTGTTTTTT; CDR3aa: CASSIATGELFF
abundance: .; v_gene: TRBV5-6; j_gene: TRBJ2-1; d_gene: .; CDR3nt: TGTGCCAGCAGCTTGGGGCAGGGATATGAGCAGTTCTTC; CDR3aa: CASSLGQGYEQFF
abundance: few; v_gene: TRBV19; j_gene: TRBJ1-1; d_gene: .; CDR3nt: TGTGCCAGCCACGATACAGGGCGTGGACAAGCTTTCTTT; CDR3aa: CASHDTGRGQAFF
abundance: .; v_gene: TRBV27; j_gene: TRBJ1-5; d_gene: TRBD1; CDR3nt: TGTGCCAGCAGTTCCCAGACAGGGGGCCTTAATCAGCCCCAGCATTTT; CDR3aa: CASSSQTGGLNQPQHF
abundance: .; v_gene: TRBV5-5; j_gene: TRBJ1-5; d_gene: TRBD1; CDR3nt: TGTGCCAGCAGCTCGGGACAGGGAAATCAGCCCCAGCATTTT; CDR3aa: CASSSGQGNQPQHF
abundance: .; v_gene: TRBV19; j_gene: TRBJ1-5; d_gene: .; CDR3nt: TGTGCCAGTAGGAGAGACAGCTATAGCAATCAGCCCCAGCATTTT; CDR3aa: CASRRDSYSNQPQHF
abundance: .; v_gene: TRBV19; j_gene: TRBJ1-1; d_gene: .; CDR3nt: TGTGCCAGTAGCACCAACGGACAGCCGAACACTGAAGCTTTCTTT; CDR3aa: CASSTNGQPNTEAFF
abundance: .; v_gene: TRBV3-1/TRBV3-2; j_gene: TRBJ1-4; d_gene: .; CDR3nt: TGTGCCAGCAGCCGGACAGATGAAAAACTGTTTTTT; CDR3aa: CASSRTDEKLFF